This entry lists 15 T cell receptor beta chains sequenced from one sample in a study of memory CD4+ T cells and cytomegalovirus serostatus. The sort gate was single viable CD3+CD4+CD8-CD45RO+ cells for memory CD4+ T cells. The method was immunoSEQ multiplex PCR; TCRdb's version includes in-frame clones alone and lacks a portion of them. The data show 61,000 or so clones, 60% to 85% seen once. Sequenced sample: memory CD4+ T cells from blood. These receptors all stem from an adult in good health and CMV-seronegative. Some clones in this sample may be carry-over from other donors' samples.

The chain combines TRBV4-1 with TRBJ1-4; no firm D call. The CDR3 contains 15 residues. The V and J ends lost 1 base and 6 bases respectively, with 12 bases between them. Germline CDR1 MGHRA, CDR2 YSYEKL. The CDR3 nucleotides are TGCGCCAGCAGCCAAGGGTACGGCGGTCATGAAAAACTGTTTTTT. Encoded protein: CASSQGYGGHEKLFF.

The genes are TRBV28 and TRBJ1-4; the D gene is possibly TRBD1 (6 bases). The CDR3 covers 13 residues. Trimming took 2 bases from V and 7 from J, leaving 8 bases between them. The germline CDR1 and CDR2 sequences are MDHEN and SYDVKM. CDR3 loop: CASSLGTREKLFF. Written as DNA, the CDR3 is TGTGCCAGCAGTTTAGGGACACGTGAAAAACTGTTTTTT.

This rearrangement joins TRBV2 to TRBJ1-1; the D gene is possibly TRBD1 (6 bases). The CDR3 is made up of 16 amino acids. The ends were cut back, 4 bases at V and 3 bases at J, with 18 bases in the middle. Per germline, CDR1 SNHLY and CDR2 FYNNEI. CDR3 in amino acids: CASSAGPRTGYTEAFF. The CDR3 coding sequence is TGTGCCAGCAGTGCAGGTCCTCGTACAGGGTACACTGAAGCTTTCTTT.

The rearrangement uses TRBV7-2 and TRBJ2-3; TRBD2 matches 12 bases. CDR3 size: 16 residues. Unmatched junction bases numbered 11, after V lost 5 bases and J lost 8 bases. CDR1 SGHTA and CDR2 FQGNSA come from the germline V gene. This CDR3 reads CASSPRASGGAGTQYF. DNA for the CDR3: TGTGCCAGCAGCCCCCGCGCTAGCGGGGGGGCAGGTACGCAGTATTTT.

The chain has TRBV6-1 and TRBJ1-5; no reliable D call. The germline CDR1 and CDR2 sequences are MNHNS and SASEGT. This CDR3 region has 13 residues. With 6 bases removed from V and 4 bases from J, the gap between germline ends came to 10 bases. The CDR3 nucleotides read TGTGCCAGCAGCGACCGAACGAATCAGCCCCAGCATTTT. This gives the protein CASSDRTNQPQHF.

J is TRBJ2-3 and V is TRBV5-1, with 9 bases identical to TRBD1. Germline CDR1 and CDR2: SGHRS and YFSETQ. V lost 4 bases to trimming and J lost 3 bases; unmatched junction nucleotides: 9. This CDR3 spans 16 amino acids. In DNA form, the CDR3 reads TGCGCCAGCAGCCAAGTACAGGGGGCTGGAACAGATACGCAGTATTTT. Protein sequence: CASSQVQGAGTDTQYF.

This clone was picked up one time. V usage is TRBV5-1 and J usage is TRBJ2-2; 11 bases are a match to TRBD2. This CDR3 is built from 18 residues. The germline V gene encodes CDR1 SGHRS and CDR2 YFSETQ. After removal of 4 bases from V and 6 bases from J, the junction contained 14 bases not matched to a gene. The CDR3 coding sequence is TGCGCCAGCAGCGGACAGCCCTTTAGCGGGAGGGTCCCCGGGGAGCTGTTTTTT. Its translation: CASSGQPFSGRVPGELFF.

In its sample, this clone was seen many times. The chain employs TRBV7-2 and TRBJ2-7; maybe TRBD1 (6 bases). CDR1 and CDR2 from the germline V gene are SGHTA and FQGNSA. The CDR3 is 15 residues long. The V end was cut by 7 bases, the J end by 0 bases, with 16 bases between. The DNA for the CDR3 is TGTGCCAGCACCCAATGGGGGCCTAGCTCCTACGAGCAGTACTTC. This codes for CASTQWGPSSYEQYF.

This clone occurred a few times. This chain links TRBV10-3 with TRBJ1-3; 7 bases are shared with TRBD1. V lost 3 bases to trimming and J lost 0 bases; unmatched junction nucleotides: 2. The CDR3 totals 15 residues. In germline, CDR1 is ENHRY, CDR2 SYGVKD. The CDR3 bases are TGTGCCATCAGTGAAGACAGGGACTCTGGAAACACCATATATTTT. As protein: CAISEDRDSGNTIYF.

This chain uses TRBV30 with TRBJ2-5; D possibly corresponds to TRBD2 (7 bases). Trimming removed 2 bases at V and 4 bases at J, with 26 bases between. This CDR3 region has 18 residues. From germline, CDR1 is GTSNPN and CDR2 SVGIG (reference sequence). CDR3 coding DNA: TGTGCCTGGAGTTGGGGGCCATTAGCGGGCCTAAGGAGAGAGACCCAGTACTTC. Its protein is CAWSWGPLAGLRRETQYF.

This clone was found a few times. The chain combines TRBV5-1 with TRBJ2-3; D is unclear. Per germline, CDR1 SGHRS and CDR2 YFSETQ. CDR3 length: 16 amino acids. V lost 0 bases to trimming and J lost 0 bases, with 11 bases between them. The DNA of the CDR3 is TGCGCCAGCAGCTTGGAGTCCGGGTTCAGCACAGATACGCAGTATTTT. This codes for CASSLESGFSTDTQYF.

The V gene is TRBV27, the J gene TRBJ1-5, with a weak D call TRBD1 (6 bases). CDR1 is MNHEY and CDR2 is SMNVEV in the germline V gene (reference sequence). The CDR3 extends over 19 amino acids. V was shortened by 5 bases and J by 2 bases, with 25 bases between the two germline ends. This chain's CDR3 is CASSVAYYTGTKGNQPQHF. CDR3 DNA sequence: TGTGCCAGCAGTGTAGCCTACTATACAGGGACGAAGGGCAATCAGCCCCAGCATTTT.

The chain uses TRBV7-8 and TRBJ2-5, with D unclear. Germline lookup yields CDR1 SGHVS and CDR2 FQNEAQ. Trimming removed 5 bases at V and 2 bases at J, with 9 bases between. The CDR3 covers 13 residues. The CDR3 protein is CASSVLVQETQYF. As DNA, the CDR3 is TGTGCCAGCAGCGTTCTCGTACAAGAGACCCAGTACTTC.

This clone was seen a handful of times. DNA for the CDR3: TGCGCCAGCAGCCAAGCTACCCCAACTAGCTTCGCCCACTACGAGCAGTACTTC. It is translated as CASSQATPTSFAHYEQYF. This rearrangement joins TRBV4-1 to TRBJ2-7, with a tentative D call TRBD2 (6 bases). Germline assignment: CDR1 MGHRA and CDR2 YSYEKL. The length of the CDR3 is 18 residues. With 1 base removed from V and 3 bases from J, the gap between germline ends came to 22 bases.

V gene TRBV6-6 combines with J gene TRBJ2-1, with 9 bases fitting TRBD2. The V gene end was trimmed by 7 bases and the J gene end by 5 bases; junction bases not matched to a gene: 9. Germline CDR1 reads MNHNY; CDR2 reads SVGAGI (reference sequence). The CDR3 loop spans 15 amino acids. DNA for the CDR3: TGTGCCAGCACCTCTAGCGGGATGGATAACAATGAGCAGTTCTTC. Translated: CASTSSGMDNNEQFF.